Shown below are 10 T cell receptor beta chains from a single sample sequenced in a study of blood T cell repertoires in COVID-19. Sequencing used immunoSEQ multiplex PCR; TCRdb keeps in-frame clones, though not all of them. The table has 250,000 or so clones, about nine tenths seen once; the top ten hold around 2.8%. The sequenced sample was peripheral blood. The receptor set was obtained from a woman aged 60-75 years with acute or convalescent COVID-19.

This chain joins TRBV19 and TRBJ2-3, with 11 bases that match TRBD2. The CDR3 runs 16 residues. Losses at the gene ends were 5 bases for V and 3 bases for J; bases not matched to a gene: 7. Germline-derived CDR1 and CDR2 are LNHDA and SQIVND (reference sequence). The chain's CDR3 is CASSHRTSGLTDTQYF. Here the CDR3 DNA reads TGTGCCAGTAGTCACCGGACTAGCGGGTTGACAGATACGCAGTATTTT.

This clone has just one count. The genes are TRBV19 and TRBJ2-5; 7 nucleotides match TRBD2. Trimming removed 7 bases from V and 1 base from J; junction bases left unmatched: 9. The CDR3 has 15 amino acids. Looked up from germline, CDR1 is LNHDA and CDR2 is SQIVND (reference sequence). CDR3 bases: TGTGCCAGTACCCCGGGGGGAGGGGCCCAAGAGACCCAGTACTTC. As protein: CASTPGGGAQETQYF.

The chain joins TRBV11-2 to TRBJ2-7; 7 bases agree with TRBD1. Germline trimming cut 4 bases from V and 5 bases from J; bases unmatched to any gene: 8. There are 14 residues in the CDR3. Germline V gene sequence: CDR1 SGHAT, CDR2 FQNNGV. CDR3 protein: CASSSRAGGHEQYF. The CDR3 DNA follows: TGTGCCAGCAGCTCCAGGGCAGGGGGTCACGAGCAGTACTTC.

The chain links TRBV5-4 to TRBJ2-7; D possibly corresponds to TRBD2 (5 bases). Germline CDR1 reads SGHNT; CDR2 reads YYREEE (reference sequence). The CDR3 runs to 16 residues. V lost 2 bases to trimming and J lost 0 bases, with 15 bases between them. The CDR3 DNA sequence: TGTGCCAGCAGCTTCCGGGGTTTGTCCAGCTCCTACGAGCAGTACTTC. Translated, it gives CASSFRGLSSSYEQYF.

This chain joins TRBV19 and TRBJ1-2; 7 bases line up with TRBD1. V lost 7 bases to trimming and J lost 0 bases; unmatched junction nucleotides: 8. Germline assignment: CDR1 LNHDA and CDR2 SQIVND (reference sequence). The CDR3 is 15 residues long. The CDR3 region is CASTPTGPANYGYTF. The CDR3 bases are TGTGCCAGTACCCCGACAGGGCCTGCTAACTATGGCTACACCTTC.

The gene calls are TRBV5-1 and TRBJ2-7; the D gene is possibly TRBD2 (6 bases). Germline V gene lookup returns CDR1 SGHRS and CDR2 YFSETQ. The V end lost 6 bases, the J end lost 0 bases, and 13 bases lay between the germline ends. The length of the CDR3 is 14 residues. DNA of the CDR3: TGCGCCAGCAACGGTGGGGGGTACTCCTACGAGCAGTACTTC. This translates into CASNGGGYSYEQYF.

The V and J genes are TRBV6-5 and TRBJ1-1; no clear D. Trimming shortened V by 5 bases and J by 1 base, and 11 bases separated the two germline ends. This CDR3 contains 14 residues. CDR1 is MNHEY and CDR2 is SVGAGI in the germline V gene. This CDR3 reads CASSPFGRNTEAFF. In DNA form, the CDR3 reads TGTGCCAGCAGTCCCTTCGGGAGGAACACTGAAGCTTTCTTT.

This clone was counted once. V and J are TRBV5-1 and TRBJ2-2; 14 nucleotides agree with TRBD2. The CDR3 covers 16 residues. Germline V lookup: CDR1 SGHRS, CDR2 YFSETQ. Trimming removed 4 bases from V and 5 bases from J; junction bases left unmatched: 4. The DNA of the CDR3 is TGCGCCAGCAGCCCGGGGACTAGCGGGAGTACCGGGGAGCTGTTTTTT. Protein sequence: CASSPGTSGSTGELFF. Full variable domain (remainder filled in from reference TRBV5-1 and TRBJ2-2): KAGVTQTPRYLIKTRGQQVTLSCSPISGHRSVSWYQQTPGQGLQFLFEYFSETQRNKGNFPGRFSGRQFSNSRSEMNVSTLELGDSALYLCASSPGTSGSTGELFFGEGSRLTVL.

The chain employs TRBV7-9 and TRBJ1-4, with 11 nucleotides matching TRBD1. The CDR3 consists of 17 residues. V gave up 0 bases and J gave up 5 bases; unmatched junction bases: 5. From germline, CDR1 is SEHNR and CDR2 FQNEAQ (reference sequence). The CDR3 DNA is TGTGCCAGCAGCTTAGCGCTTGGGACAGGGGGAAATGAAAAACTGTTTTTT. As protein: CASSLALGTGGNEKLFF. Full variable domain (rest looked up from reference TRBV7-9 and TRBJ1-4): DTGVSQNPRHKITKRGQNVTFRCDPISEHNRLYWYRQTLGQGPEFLTYFQNEAQLEKSRLLSDRFSAERPKGSFSTLEIQRTEQGDSAMYLCASSLALGTGGNEKLFFGSGTQLSVL.

This clone was seen more than once but under ten times. The rearrangement joins TRBV10-1 to TRBJ2-3; TRBD2 agrees at 9 bases. J was trimmed by 3 bases and V by 4 bases; bases with no gene match: 2. Germline V gene sequence: CDR1 WNHNN, CDR2 SYGVQD (reference sequence). This CDR3 has 14 residues. The CDR3 DNA reads TGCGCCAGCAGTGCCGGACTAGCGACAGATACGCAGTATTTT. Its translation: CASSAGLATDTQYF.